This T cell receptor beta chain was recovered during a study of shared clonotypes between healthy human individuals. Study overall: Researchers drew samples from two women and three men aged 18 to 49. Per-donor plates numbered three CD4 naive, three CD4 memory, two CD8 naive and one CD8 memory.

The study separated CD4+ cells into CD45RA+ naive and CD45RA-negative memory subsets. Under the authors' procedure: ImmunoSEQ junction-only sequences lacked quality scores, so their filtering differed. Here immunoSEQ multiplex PCR was the method, and the copy in TCRdb shows in-frame clones only, minus some. The V and J calls and clone size are taken from that table; D and trimming were inferred from the DNA. Of fewer than 2.5 million clones in the sample, roughly 93% are singletons; the top ten hold about 0.38%. The receptor was derived from a man aged 18 to 30 in good health. Some clones in this sample may be carry-over from other donors' samples. Sequenced sample: naive CD4+ T cells from PBMCs. The subset denotes: CD45RA+ positively selected.

In nucleotides, the CDR3 is TGTGCCAGCGGCGAGGGGACAGTTTACAATGAGCAGTTCTTC. This encodes CASGEGTVYNEQFF. J is TRBJ2-1 and V is TRBV11-2; 7 nucleotides match TRBD1. In germline, CDR1 is SGHAT, CDR2 FQNNGV. The CDR3 totals 14 residues. The V and J ends lost 8 bases and 4 bases, in that order; junction bases with no gene match: 8.